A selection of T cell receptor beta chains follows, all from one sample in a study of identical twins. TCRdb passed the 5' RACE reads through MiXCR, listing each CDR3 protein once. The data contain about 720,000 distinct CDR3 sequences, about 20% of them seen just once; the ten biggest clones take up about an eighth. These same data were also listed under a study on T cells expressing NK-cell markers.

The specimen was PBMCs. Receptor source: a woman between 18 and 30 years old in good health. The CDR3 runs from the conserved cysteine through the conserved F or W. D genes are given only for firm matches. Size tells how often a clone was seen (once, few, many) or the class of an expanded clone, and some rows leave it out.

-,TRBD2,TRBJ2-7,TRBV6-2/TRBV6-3,TGTGCCAGCAGGCTAGCGGGAGCAAAGTTCTACGAGCAGTACTTC,CASRLAGAKFYEQYF
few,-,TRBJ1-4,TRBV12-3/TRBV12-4,TGTGCCAGCAGTTTCGCGGGGGACGGTCGGCTGTTTTTT,CASSFAGDGRLFF
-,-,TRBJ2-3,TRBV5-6,TGTGCCAGCAGCTTTCGGGGAATTCGCACAGATACGCAGTATTTT,CASSFRGIRTDTQYF
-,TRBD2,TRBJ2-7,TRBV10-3,TGTGCCATCAGTGAGGCGGGGGGATCCTACGAGCAGTACTTC,CAISEAGGSYEQYF
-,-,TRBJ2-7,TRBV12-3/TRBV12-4,TGTGCCAGCAGTTTCCCCGGACTTGGAATCTACGAGCAGTACTTC,CASSFPGLGIYEQYF
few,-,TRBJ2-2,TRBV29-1,TGCAGCGTCGTGGCGGACACCGGGGAGCTGTTTTTT,CSVVADTGELFF
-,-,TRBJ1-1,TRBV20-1,TGCAGTGCTACAGGGGACACTGAAGCTTTCTTT,CSATGDTEAFF
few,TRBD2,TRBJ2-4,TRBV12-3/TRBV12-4,TGTGCCAGCAGTGGGTCGGCTAGCGGGAGAGACATTCAGTACTTC,CASSGSASGRDIQYF
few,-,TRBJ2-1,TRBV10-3,TGTGCCACTACTGCGGACCCCTCCTACAATGAGCAGTTCTTC,CATTADPSYNEQFF
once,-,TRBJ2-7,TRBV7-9,TGTGCCTACCAGGGGAGAGAGGGTTACGAGCAGTACTTC,CAYQGREGYEQYF
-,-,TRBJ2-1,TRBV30,TGTGCCTATCTTAGCGCCCAAAATGGGTACAATGAGCAGTTCTTC,CAYLSAQNGYNEQFF
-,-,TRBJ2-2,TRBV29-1,TGCAGCGTTGACCCGGGGCCGGCGAACACCGGGGAGCTGTTTTTT,CSVDPGPANTGELFF
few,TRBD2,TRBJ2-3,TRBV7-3,TGTGCCAGCAGCCCGAATAGCGGGGGGTTCGCAGATACGCAGTATTTT,CASSPNSGGFADTQYF
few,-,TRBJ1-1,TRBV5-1,TGCGCCAGCAGAAGGTCGGTGAACACTGAAGCTTTCTTT,CASRRSVNTEAFF
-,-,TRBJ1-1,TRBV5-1,TGCGCCAGCAAAAGGGACGGCTCCATGAACACTGAAGCTTTCTTT,CASKRDGSMNTEAFF
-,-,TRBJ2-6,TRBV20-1,TGCAGTGCGCCGGAGATCTCTGGGGCCAACGTCCTGACTTTC,CSAPEISGANVLTF
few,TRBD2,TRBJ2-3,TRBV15,TGTGCCTCCAGCAGAGATCCAAGCGGGGCAGATACGCAGTATTTT,CASSRDPSGADTQYF
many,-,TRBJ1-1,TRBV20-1,TGCAGTGCTAGAGACGACTCAAACACTGAAGCTTTCTTT,CSARDDSNTEAFF
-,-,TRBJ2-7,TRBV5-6,TGTGCCAGCAGCTTCACCAGGGTGGAAGAGCAGTACTTC,CASSFTRVEEQYF
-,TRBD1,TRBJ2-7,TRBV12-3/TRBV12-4,TGTGCCAGCAGTGACAGGGGGAGGAGCTCCTACGAGCAGTACTTC,CASSDRGRSSYEQYF
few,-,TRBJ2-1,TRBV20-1,TGCAGTGCTAGAACCACGTCAAATGAGCAGTTCTTC,CSARTTSNEQFF
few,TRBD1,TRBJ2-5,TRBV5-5,TGTGCCAGCAGCTCGTTACAGGGGGTGGAGACCCAGTACTTC,CASSSLQGVETQYF
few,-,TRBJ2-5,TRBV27,TGTGCCAGCTCGACGGTAGAAGGGGAGACCCAGTACTTC,CASSTVEGETQYF
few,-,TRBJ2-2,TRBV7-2,TGTGCCAGCAGCCCCCGTTTCACCGGGGAGCTGTTTTTT,CASSPRFTGELFF
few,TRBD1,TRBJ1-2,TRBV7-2,TGTGCCAGCAGCTTAGAGCCGACAGGGAATGGCTACACCTTC,CASSLEPTGNGYTF
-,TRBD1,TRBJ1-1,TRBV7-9,TGTGCCACCAAGACAGGGGAGGGGTACACTGAAGCTTTCTTT,CATKTGEGYTEAFF
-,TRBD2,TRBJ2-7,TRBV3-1,TGTGCCAGCAGCCAAGCCGGGACTAGGTGGGATGAGCAGTACTTC,CASSQAGTRWDEQYF
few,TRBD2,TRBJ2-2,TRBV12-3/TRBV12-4,TGTGCCAGCACCCGGGGGGTGGTTGGCACCGGGGAGCTGTTTTTT,CASTRGVVGTGELFF
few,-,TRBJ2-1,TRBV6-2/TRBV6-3,TGTGCCAGCAGTTCCCAGCGGCTGAGCTCCTACAATGAGCAGTTCTTC,CASSSQRLSSYNEQFF
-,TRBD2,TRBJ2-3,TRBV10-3,TGTGCCATCAGTGAGCCTGGACTAGCGGACACAGATACGCAGTATTTT,CAISEPGLADTDTQYF
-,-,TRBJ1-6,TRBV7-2,TGTGCCAGCAGCTTCAGCGGACAGAGCTCCTATAATTCACCCCTCCACTTT,CASSFSGQSSYNSPLHF
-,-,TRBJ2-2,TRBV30,TGTGCCTGGAGTGTTTTAACCGGGGAGCTGTTTTTT,CAWSVLTGELFF
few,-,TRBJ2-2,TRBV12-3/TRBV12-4,TGTGCCAGCAGTTTATCAGGGGTAGGGACCGGGGAGCTGTTTTTT,CASSLSGVGTGELFF
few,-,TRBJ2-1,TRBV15,TGTGCCACCAGCAGAGATTCACGGGGGAATGAGCAGTTCTTC,CATSRDSRGNEQFF
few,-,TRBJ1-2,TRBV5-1,TGCGCCAGCAGCTTGGCACAGGGAGTTGGCTACACCTTC,CASSLAQGVGYTF
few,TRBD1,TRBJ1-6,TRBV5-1,TGCGCCAGCAGCTCAGGACAGGGAGGCAATTCACCCCTCCACTTT,CASSSGQGGNSPLHF
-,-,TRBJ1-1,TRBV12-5,TGTGCTAGTGGTTTGTCAGGGTACACTGAAGCTTTCTTT,CASGLSGYTEAFF